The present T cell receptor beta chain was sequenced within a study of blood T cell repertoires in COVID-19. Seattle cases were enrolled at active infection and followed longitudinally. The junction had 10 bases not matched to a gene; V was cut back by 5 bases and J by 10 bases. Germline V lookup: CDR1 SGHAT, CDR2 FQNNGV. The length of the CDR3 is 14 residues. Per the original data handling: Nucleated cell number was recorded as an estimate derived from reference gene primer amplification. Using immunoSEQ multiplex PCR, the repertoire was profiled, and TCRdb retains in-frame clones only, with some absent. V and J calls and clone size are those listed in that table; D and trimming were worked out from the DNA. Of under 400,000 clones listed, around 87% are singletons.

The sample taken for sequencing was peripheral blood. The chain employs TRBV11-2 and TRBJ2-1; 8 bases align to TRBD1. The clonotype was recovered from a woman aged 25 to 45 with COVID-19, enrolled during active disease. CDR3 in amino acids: CASSLPDRVHEQFF. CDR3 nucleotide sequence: TGTGCCAGCAGCCTCCCGGACAGGGTTCACGAGCAGTTCTTC.